The T cell receptor beta chain described here comes from a study of identical twins. Study-level findings and limits: Invariant MAIT and iNKT cells could partly confound zero-insertion analyses.

TCRdb called the 5' RACE reads again in MiXCR, with one record for every CDR3 protein. Of 200,000 or so distinct CDR3 sequences in the sample, 15% were seen once. This clonotype was observed a few times. What it recognizes is unknown. Germline lookup yields CDR1 LGHNA and CDR2 YSLEER. V lost 1 base, J lost 4 bases, and 6 bases stayed unmatched. The CDR3 extends over 15 amino acids. These data are also associated with another study on T cells expressing NK-cell markers. That investigation notes: In several experiments, sorting was confined to alpha-beta TCR T cells through use of an anti-gamma-delta TCR antibody.

The sample taken for sequencing was CD8+ T cells sorted from blood. V usage is TRBV4-3 and J usage is TRBJ1-2; TRBD1 matches 7 bases. This TCR was recovered from a woman younger than 35 in good health. Here the CDR3 reads CASSQVTDRIYGYTF. The CDR3 nucleotides read TGCGCCAGCAGCCAAGTTACGGACAGGATCTATGGCTACACCTTC.